This TCR beta chain derives from a study of cytomegalovirus exposure and HLA in healthy donors (dated by TCRdb to the late 2010s). Broadly, across the study: According to an earlier analysis of 587 of the donors, about 179 million T cells yielded over 100 million unique TCR beta sequences and approximately 280 Gb of sequence data. A handful of DR-DQ haplotypes were handled as single units for association and clustering because linkage in the cohort was strong. The aim of the study was to test whether cataloging public T cell receptors could identify signatures of past pathogen exposure. HLA typing included class I and class II loci at four-digit resolution. A separate validation cohort of 100 to 150 different subjects was used in addition to the roughly 620-subject first cohort. All discovery cohort repertoires had been generated using a single sequencing platform. Donor age, sex, ethnicity and CMV serostatus were collected together with the repertoire data. Typing coverage differed by locus: A, B, C, DRB1 and DQB1 were typed in about 620-640 donors, DQA1 in 522, DPA1 in 606, and DPB1 in 472. Of the 300 to 450 genotyped donors, approximately 83% fell in the genetic ancestry cluster associated with self-reported Caucasian donors. An early release covering roughly 580 HLA-typed donors comprised approximately 300 gigabases of sequencing data and around 80 million unique TCR sequences. To study patterns of TCR occurrence, a later analysis re-analyzed previously published TCR beta repertoires from several hundred donors and added high-resolution HLA genotyping. A later genetic analysis took genome-wide SNP genotypes for about 55% of the roughly 670 donors and used that subset as a discovery cohort. The later analysis used no new phenotypic data to find candidate immune exposures, relying instead on TCR beta sequences and their occurrence across donors. An earlier analysis of 587 of the donors applied high-throughput TCR beta sequencing to assess whether each TCR beta V gene segment acted as functional or pseudogenic. Across approximately 400 genotyped donors of the cohort, an average of about 240,000 unique TCR beta nucleotide sequences per donor were sequenced, and roughly 20% of those sequences were non-productive. Using immunosequencing, the study profiled T cell repertoires from about 610 subjects and related those repertoires to cytomegalovirus serostatus. To predict cytomegalovirus infection status, the study combined high-throughput TCR immunosequencing, statistical association of individual TCRs with disease status, and machine learning. The paper as a whole reports these results and caveats: According to a later analysis, parvovirus B19, influenza, CMV and Epstein-Barr virus appeared linked to several top co-occurrence clusters. An earlier analysis of approximately 570 of the donors showed that most TCR beta V segments appeared in productive rearrangements either about 90% or about 30% of the time, which broadly matched IMGT annotations. Because the 87-base-pair reads could not distinguish some IMGT-functional V segments, including TRBV6-2 and TRBV6-3, those segments were excluded. The cohort was sequenced for TCR beta chains only, and without alpha or paired-chain data the features that could be detected were limited. A further reported finding was that TCR beta sequences accurately predicted the HLA-A and HLA-B alleles for most subjects in the first cohort. Because counts were too low, 15 to 20 rarely observed V segments, including chromosome 9 orphons, were left out of the earlier analysis of about 620 of the donors. When HLA alleles, especially DR and DQ, strongly co-occurred, attributing TCR associations to individual alleles was difficult. In a later analysis, over 15,000 TCR beta sequences were associated with specific HLA alleles at a false discovery rate of 0.05. The authors suggested that the approach could potentially be extended to other disease states and immunological phenotypes. Cytomegalovirus status was reported to be diagnosed by the classifier with high specificity and sensitivity in both the original and validation cohorts. The study gave a list of roughly 150 TCR beta chains associated with cytomegalovirus. Most CMV-associated TCR beta chains appeared to be HLA-restricted in a later analysis, and the HLA associations seemed to be driven largely by CMV exposure. Three of the identified cytomegalovirus-associated TCR beta chains were confirmed in vitro to be specific for cytomegalovirus antigens. In a later genetic analysis, fewer N-insertions in productive TCRs were reported among donors in an Asian-associated ancestry cluster than the roughly 700-donor mean. In a later analysis, TCR association rates were found to vary across HLA loci, with the most associated TCRs seen for DRB1 alleles and the fewest for HLA-C alleles. CMV serostatus was the only immune exposure information available for the cohort. In a later analysis, HLA-associated TCR beta chains were found to be more clonally expanded and to have lower generation probabilities than equally common non-associated chains. Across donors, most TCR sequences were observed very rarely, whereas some public TCRs were present in many individuals. Because HLA typing was missing for some donors at each locus, association tests included only the typed subset. Sequencing depth was assumed to be roughly uniform across donors in the presence/absence analyses, though that assumption may not hold. Linkage disequilibrium might explain the correlated functional status among segregating V segments, but an unknown experimental factor could not be excluded. The sequencing pipeline was judged likely to have produced a cluster of highly shared sequence variants as a technical artifact. In a later genetic analysis, a missense DCLRE1C variant was associated with V-gene and J-gene trimming of TCR beta chains, and the association was replicated in an independent cohort.

The library was generated by the immunoSEQ multiplex PCR assay. For the multiplex PCR, a mixture combining 60 forward primers for TCR Vbeta segments and 13 reverse primers for TCR Jbeta segments was used. Amplification of the CDR3 region of rearranged TCR beta genes was performed with a multiplex PCR assay on genomic DNA. Amplified TCR beta libraries were sequenced as 87-base-pair reads on the Illumina HiSeq System. For the original study's pipeline: A later analysis counted about 80 million unique TCR beta chains across the 550 to 700 repertoires, and roughly 9.9 million of these chains were shared by at least two donors. To remove PCR and sequencing errors, raw reads were error-corrected and collapsed into unique sequences using a nearest-neighbor algorithm that merged closely related sequences. To assign V, D and J gene segments, CDR3 sequences were aligned to IMGT reference sequences. For a sequence to be retained, a match of at least six nucleotides was required to both a V gene segment and a J gene segment. A rearrangement counted as productive if the CDR3 had no stop codons and remained in frame with V and J, and every other rearrangement counted as non-productive. CDR3 was defined by IMGT convention, running from the second conserved V-encoded cysteine to the conserved J-encoded phenylalanine. The earlier analysis of 587 of the donors excluded sequences that lacked an unambiguous match to a single V gene segment. An earlier analysis of under 750 of the donors called V segments functional above 56.7% productive rearrangements and segregating when the between-donor standard deviation exceeded 5%. A statistical classification framework was built to diagnose cytomegalovirus status from the catalog of TCR beta chain sequences. In a later analysis, V and J genes were assigned by comparing TCR nucleotide sequences against IMGT/GENE-DB human TR gene sequences. In a later analysis, CDR3 sequences and most-parsimonious VDJ recombination scenarios were assigned using the TCRdist pipeline. In a later analysis, each TCR beta chain was defined by its CDR3 amino acid sequence together with its V-gene family, and reads without a unique V-gene family were excluded. As a way to deal with suspected cross-contamination and a sequencing artifact, a later analysis dropped approximately 570 nucleotide sequences that were highly shared and had low generation probability. For each public chain, a later analysis derived a clonal expansion index from normalized ranks of inferred template counts within each repertoire. A later analysis computed generation probabilities with a VDJ recombination model fitted to out-of-frame rearrangements, and checked the results against IGoR. A later analysis scored TCR-TCR, TCR-HLA and TCR-CMV co-occurrence with hypergeometric tests, applying a repertoire-size bias correction to TCR pairs. False discovery rates were estimated in a later analysis by permuting HLA or CMV assignments 20 times. In a later analysis, co-occurring TCRs were grouped using DBSCAN, with TCRdist sequence similarity added in when clustering inside HLA-allele-positive subsets. For co-occurrence clustering, repertoires with fewer than 30,000 or more than 120,000 public chains were excluded, along with five repertoires with anomalous nucleotide sharing. TCRdb's version of the immuneACCESS table is confined to in-frame rearrangements and falls short of the full clone set. An unresolved V gene accounts for under half of the shortfall where checked; the remainder is of unknown origin. D and trimming come from the DNA, and the V and J calls and clone size come from that table. This sample comprises more than 95,000 clones, around three quarters of them detected only once. In total, the top ten clones hold more than 1% of the sample.

With respect to this clone: Its binding antigen is unknown. No much larger clonotype is one base removed from it; base qualities were not supplied.

Trimming takes 5 bases from V and 7 bases from J, and the germline ends sit 6 bases apart. For CDR1 and CDR2, the germline V gene lists MNHNS and SASEGT. The CDR3 runs 11 amino acids, cysteine and phenylalanine included. Here the CDR3 DNA is all that survives: 33 bases in frame from base 1. The cohort was made up of several hundred healthy bone marrow donors. At the time of sampling, all cohort members were nominally healthy, though unrecorded immune exposures were likely present. The donor was CMV seronegative and was included in the group of around 320 seronegative cohort members. Every donor gave a peripheral blood sample, and the peripheral blood mononuclear cells from that sample were used for TCR beta sequencing. Genomic DNA extraction from the blood cell samples was performed with the Qiagen DNeasy Blood Extraction Kit.

The sequence was obtained from a female donor in good health and CMV-seronegative. The sample comprised PBMCs. This receptor chain uses TRBV6-1 and TRBJ1-5; no D gene is confidently identified. The nucleotide sequence is given as TGTGCCAGCAGTAGCGGGCAGCCCCAGCATTTT. Translated, it gives CASSSGQPQHF.